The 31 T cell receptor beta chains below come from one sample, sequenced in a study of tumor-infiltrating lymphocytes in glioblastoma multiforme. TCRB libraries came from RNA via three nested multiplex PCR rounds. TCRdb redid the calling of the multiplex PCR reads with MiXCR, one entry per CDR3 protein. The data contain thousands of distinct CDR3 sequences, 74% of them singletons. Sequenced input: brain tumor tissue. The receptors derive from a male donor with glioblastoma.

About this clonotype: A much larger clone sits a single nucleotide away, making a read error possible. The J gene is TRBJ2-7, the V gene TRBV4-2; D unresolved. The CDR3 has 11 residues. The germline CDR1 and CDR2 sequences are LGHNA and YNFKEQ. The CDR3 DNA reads TGTGCCGGCAGCAATGCCTACGAGCAGTACTTC. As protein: CAGSNAYEQYF.

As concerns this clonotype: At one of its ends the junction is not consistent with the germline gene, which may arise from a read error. CDR3 region: CASAPGRTYGYTF. DNA for the CDR3: TGTGCCAGCGCGCCGGGGAGGACCTATGGCTACACCTTT. This chain connects TRBV12-3 or TRBV12-4 to TRBJ1-2; D is undetermined. This CDR3 spans 13 amino acids.

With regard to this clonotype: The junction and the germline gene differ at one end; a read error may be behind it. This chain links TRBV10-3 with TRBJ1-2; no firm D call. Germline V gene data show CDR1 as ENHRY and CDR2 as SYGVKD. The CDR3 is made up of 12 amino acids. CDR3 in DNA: TGTGCCATCAGTGACTCGACACTCTATTACATCTTC. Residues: CAISDSTLYYIF.

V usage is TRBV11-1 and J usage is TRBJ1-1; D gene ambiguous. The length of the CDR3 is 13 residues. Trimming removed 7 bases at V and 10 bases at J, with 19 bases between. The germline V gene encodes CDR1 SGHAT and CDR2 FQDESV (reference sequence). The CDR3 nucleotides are TGTGCCAGCATCCGAACCGGCACGAGAGGAGCTTTCTTT. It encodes CASIRTGTRGAFF.

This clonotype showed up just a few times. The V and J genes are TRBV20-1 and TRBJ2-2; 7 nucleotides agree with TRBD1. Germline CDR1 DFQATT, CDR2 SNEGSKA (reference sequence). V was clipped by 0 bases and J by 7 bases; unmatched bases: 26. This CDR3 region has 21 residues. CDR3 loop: CSARDIGGSNDFHSGSGELFF. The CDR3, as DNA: TGCAGTGCTAGAGATATAGGGGGCTCTAATGATTTCCATTCGGGAAGCGGGGAGCTGTTTTTT.

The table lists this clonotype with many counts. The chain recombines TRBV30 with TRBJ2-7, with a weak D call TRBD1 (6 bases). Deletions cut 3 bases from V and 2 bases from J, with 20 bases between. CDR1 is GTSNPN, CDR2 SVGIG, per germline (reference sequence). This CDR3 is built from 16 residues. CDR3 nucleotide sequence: TGTGCCTGGAGCTCCTTGGGTTACTGGACAGCCTACGAGCAGTACTTC. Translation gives CAWSSLGYWTAYEQYF.

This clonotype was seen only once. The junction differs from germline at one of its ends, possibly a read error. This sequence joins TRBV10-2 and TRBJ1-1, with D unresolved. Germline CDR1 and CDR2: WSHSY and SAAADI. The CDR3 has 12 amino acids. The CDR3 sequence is CASSDRNTEALF. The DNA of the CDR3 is TGCGCCAGCAGTGACAGGAACACTGAAGCTTTATTT.

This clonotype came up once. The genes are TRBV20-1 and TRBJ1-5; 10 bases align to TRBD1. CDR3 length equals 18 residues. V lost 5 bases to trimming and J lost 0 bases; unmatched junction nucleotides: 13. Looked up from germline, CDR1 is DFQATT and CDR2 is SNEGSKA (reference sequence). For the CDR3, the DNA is TGCAGTGCTGGCCGGGACAGGGGTCCCCGCAATAGCAATCAGCCCCAGCATTTT. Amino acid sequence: CSAGRDRGPRNSNQPQHF.

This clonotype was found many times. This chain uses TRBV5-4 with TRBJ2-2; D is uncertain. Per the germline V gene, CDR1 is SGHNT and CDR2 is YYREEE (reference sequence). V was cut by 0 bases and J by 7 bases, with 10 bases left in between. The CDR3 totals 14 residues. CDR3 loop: CASSLVFDGGELFF. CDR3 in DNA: TGTGCCAGCAGCTTGGTCTTTGACGGCGGGGAGCTGTTTTTT.

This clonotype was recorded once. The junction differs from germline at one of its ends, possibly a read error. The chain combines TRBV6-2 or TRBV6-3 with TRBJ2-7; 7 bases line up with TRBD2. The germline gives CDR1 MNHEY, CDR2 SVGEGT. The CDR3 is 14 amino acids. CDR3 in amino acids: CASSHGGSSYQQYF. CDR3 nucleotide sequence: TGTGCCAGCAGTCACGGCGGGAGCTCCTACCAGCAGTACTTC.

For the CDR3, the DNA is TGCAGTGCTAGAGTGGACTACACAGATACGCAGTATTTT. As protein: CSARVDYTDTQYF. J is TRBJ2-3 and V is TRBV20-1; D is perhaps TRBD2 (6 bases). Trimming removed 1 base from V and 2 bases from J, with 7 bases in between. This CDR3 has 13 amino acids. Germline CDR1 is DFQATT and CDR2 is SNEGSKA (reference sequence).

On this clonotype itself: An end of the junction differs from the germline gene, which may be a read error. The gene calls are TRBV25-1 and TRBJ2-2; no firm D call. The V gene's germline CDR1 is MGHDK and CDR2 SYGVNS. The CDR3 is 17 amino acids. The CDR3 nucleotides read TGTTCCAGCAGTGCCCAAGAAAGGCGCCTTGGCACCGGGGAGCTGTTTTTT. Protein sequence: CSSSAQERRLGTGELFF.

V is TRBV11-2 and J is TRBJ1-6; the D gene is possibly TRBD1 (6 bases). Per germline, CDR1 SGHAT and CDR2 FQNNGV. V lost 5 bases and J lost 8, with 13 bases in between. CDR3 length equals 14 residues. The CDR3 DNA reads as TGTGCCAGCAGCGCCGGACAGTATGATTCACCCCTCCACTTT. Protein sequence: CASSAGQYDSPLHF.

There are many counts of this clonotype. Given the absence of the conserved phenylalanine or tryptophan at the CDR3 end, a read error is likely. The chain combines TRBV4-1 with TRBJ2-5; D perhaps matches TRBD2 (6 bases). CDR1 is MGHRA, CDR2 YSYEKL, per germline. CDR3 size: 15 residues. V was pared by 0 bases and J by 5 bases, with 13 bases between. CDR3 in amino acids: CASSQDSGEYETQYL. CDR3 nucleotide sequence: TGCGCCAGCAGCCAAGATTCGGGGGAGTACGAGACCCAGTACCTC.

The CDR3 region has the DNA TGTGCCAGCAGTTACTCCGCGACTAGCGGGGGCTCCTACAATGAGCAGTTCTTC. Protein product: CASSYSATSGGSYNEQFF. The chain joins TRBV6-5 to TRBJ2-1; 12 bases are shared with TRBD2. V lost 0 bases and J lost 0; bases outside the gene matches: 3. From germline, CDR1 is MNHEY and CDR2 SVGAGI. This CDR3 spans 18 amino acids.

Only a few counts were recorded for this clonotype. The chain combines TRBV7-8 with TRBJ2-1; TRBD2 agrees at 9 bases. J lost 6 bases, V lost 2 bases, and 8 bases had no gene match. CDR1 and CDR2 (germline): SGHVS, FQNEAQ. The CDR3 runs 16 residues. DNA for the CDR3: TGTGCCAGCAGCTTATTGGGTCGGGGACTAGCCAATGAGCAGTTCTTC. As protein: CASSLLGRGLANEQFF.

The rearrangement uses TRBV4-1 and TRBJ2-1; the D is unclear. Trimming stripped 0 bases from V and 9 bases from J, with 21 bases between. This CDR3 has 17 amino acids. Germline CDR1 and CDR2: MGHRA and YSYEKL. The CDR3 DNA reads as TGCGCCAGCAGCCAAGACCCCGGAGAGTCTGGCTGGCCTGAGCAGTTCTTC. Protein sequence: CASSQDPGESGWPEQFF.

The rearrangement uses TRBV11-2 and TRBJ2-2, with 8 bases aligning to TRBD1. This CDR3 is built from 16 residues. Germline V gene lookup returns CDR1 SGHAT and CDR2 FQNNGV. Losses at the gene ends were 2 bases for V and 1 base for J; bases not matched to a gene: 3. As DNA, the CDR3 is TGTGCCAGCAGCTTAAAAGGGACAGGGAACACCGGGGAGCTGTTTTTT. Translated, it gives CASSLKGTGNTGELFF.

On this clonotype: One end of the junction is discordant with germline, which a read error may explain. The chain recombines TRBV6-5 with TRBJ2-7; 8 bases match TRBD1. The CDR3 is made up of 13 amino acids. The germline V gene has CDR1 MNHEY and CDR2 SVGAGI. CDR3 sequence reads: CASRRQGSYEQYF. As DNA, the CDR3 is TGCGCCAGCAGAAGACAGGGGTCCTACGAGCAGTACTTC.

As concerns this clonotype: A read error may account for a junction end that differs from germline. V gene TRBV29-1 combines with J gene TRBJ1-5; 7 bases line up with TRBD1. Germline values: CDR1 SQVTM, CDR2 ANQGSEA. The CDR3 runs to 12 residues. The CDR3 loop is CSVEDRGTAQHF. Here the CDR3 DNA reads TGCAGCGTAGAAGATAGGGGGACAGCCCAGCATTTT.

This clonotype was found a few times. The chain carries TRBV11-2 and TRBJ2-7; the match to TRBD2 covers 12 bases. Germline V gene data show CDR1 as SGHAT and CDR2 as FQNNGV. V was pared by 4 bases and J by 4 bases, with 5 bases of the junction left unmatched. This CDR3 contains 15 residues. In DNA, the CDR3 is TGTGCCAGCAGCTCCCCTAGCGGGAGGGCTTACGAGCAGTACTTC. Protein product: CASSSPSGRAYEQYF.

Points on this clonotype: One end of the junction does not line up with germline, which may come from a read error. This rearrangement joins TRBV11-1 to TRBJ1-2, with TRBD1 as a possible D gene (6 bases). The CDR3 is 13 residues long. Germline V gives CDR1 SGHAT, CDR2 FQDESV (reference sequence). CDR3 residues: CAGSPRTDNGYTF. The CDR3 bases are TGTGCCGGCAGCCCACGGACAGATAATGGCTACACCTTC.

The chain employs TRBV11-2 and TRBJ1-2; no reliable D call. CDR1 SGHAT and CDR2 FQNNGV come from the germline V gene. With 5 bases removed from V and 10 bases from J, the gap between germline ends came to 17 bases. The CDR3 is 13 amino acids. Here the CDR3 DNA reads TGTGCCAGCAGCCCCTCCCTGGGTGAAAACTACACCTTC. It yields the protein CASSPSLGENYTF.

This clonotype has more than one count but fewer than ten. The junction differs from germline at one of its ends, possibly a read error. CDR3: CASSSVAYNEQFF. For the CDR3, the DNA is TGTGCCAGCAGCTCCGTTGCCTATAATGAGCAGTTCTTC. This chain uses TRBV5-6 with TRBJ2-1; D is uncertain. CDR3 length: 13 amino acids. The germline gives CDR1 SGHDT, CDR2 YYEEEE.

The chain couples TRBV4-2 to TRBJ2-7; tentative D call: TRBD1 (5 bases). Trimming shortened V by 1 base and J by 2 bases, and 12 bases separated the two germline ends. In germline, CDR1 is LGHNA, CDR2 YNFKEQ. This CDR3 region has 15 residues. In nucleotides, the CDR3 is TGTGCCAGCAGCCAAGTCCCAGTGGGGCCCTACGAGCAGTACTTC. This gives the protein CASSQVPVGPYEQYF.

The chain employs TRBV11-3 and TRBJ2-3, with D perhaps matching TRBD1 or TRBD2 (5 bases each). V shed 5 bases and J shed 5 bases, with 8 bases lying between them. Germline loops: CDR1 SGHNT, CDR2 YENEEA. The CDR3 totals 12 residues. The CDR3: CASSPGQDTQYF. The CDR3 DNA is TGTGCCAGCAGCCCGGGGCAAGATACGCAGTATTTT.

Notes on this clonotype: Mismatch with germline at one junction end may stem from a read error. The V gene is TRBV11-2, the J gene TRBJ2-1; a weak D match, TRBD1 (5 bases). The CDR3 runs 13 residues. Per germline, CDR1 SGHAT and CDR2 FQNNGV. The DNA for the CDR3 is TGTGTCAGCAGCTTAGATAGGGGAAATGAGTACTTCTTC. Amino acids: CVSSLDRGNEYFF.

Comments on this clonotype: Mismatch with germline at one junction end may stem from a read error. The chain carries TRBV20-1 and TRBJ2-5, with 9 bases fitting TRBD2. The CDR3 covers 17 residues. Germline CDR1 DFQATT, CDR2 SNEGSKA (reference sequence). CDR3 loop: CNARVFPLGLASETQHF. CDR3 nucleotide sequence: TGCAATGCTAGAGTTTTCCCCCTCGGACTAGCGAGTGAGACCCAGCACTTC.

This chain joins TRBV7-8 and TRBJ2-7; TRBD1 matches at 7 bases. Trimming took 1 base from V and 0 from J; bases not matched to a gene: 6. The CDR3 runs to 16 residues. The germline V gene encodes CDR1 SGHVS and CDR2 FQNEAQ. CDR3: CASSLEGTVTSYEQYF. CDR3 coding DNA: TGTGCCAGCAGCTTAGAGGGGACAGTTACCTCCTACGAGCAGTACTTC.

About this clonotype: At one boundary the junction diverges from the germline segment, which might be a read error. The CDR3 reads CASRSLGTLEAEKFF. For the CDR3, the DNA is TGTGCCAGCAGGTCACTAGGCACTTTGGAGGCTGAGAAGTTCTTC. The chain combines TRBV2 with TRBJ2-1; D possibly corresponds to TRBD2 (5 bases). Germline assignment: CDR1 SNHLY and CDR2 FYNNEI. This CDR3 contains 15 residues.

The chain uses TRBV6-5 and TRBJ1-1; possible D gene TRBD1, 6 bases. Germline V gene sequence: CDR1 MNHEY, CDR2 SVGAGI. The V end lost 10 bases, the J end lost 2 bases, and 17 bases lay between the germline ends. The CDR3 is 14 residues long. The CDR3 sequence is CATQPTGQNTEAFF. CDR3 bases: TGTGCCACGCAACCTACGGGACAAAACACTGAAGCTTTCTTT.